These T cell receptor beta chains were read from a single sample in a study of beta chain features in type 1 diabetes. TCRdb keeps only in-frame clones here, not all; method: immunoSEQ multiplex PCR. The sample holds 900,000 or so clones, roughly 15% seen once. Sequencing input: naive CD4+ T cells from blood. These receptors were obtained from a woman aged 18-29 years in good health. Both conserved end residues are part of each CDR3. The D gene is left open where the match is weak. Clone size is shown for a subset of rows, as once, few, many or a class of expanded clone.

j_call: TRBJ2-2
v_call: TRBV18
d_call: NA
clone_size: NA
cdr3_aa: CASSPRVFANTGELFF
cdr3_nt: TGTGCCAGCTCACCTAGGGTCTTCGCTAACACCGGGGAGCTGTTTTTT

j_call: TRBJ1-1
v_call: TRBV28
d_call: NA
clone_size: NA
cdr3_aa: CASSFARGGLTEAFF
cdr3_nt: TGTGCCAGCAGTTTCGCTCGGGGGGGTCTTACGGAAGCTTTCTTT

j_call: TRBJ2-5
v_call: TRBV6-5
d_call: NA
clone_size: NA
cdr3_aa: CASSVPGTRETQYF
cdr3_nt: TGTGCCAGCAGTGTACCCGGGACGAGGGAGACCCAGTACTTC

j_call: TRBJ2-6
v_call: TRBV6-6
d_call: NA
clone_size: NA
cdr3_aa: CASSRTGSGANVLTF
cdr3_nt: TGTGCCAGCAGCCGCACAGGCTCTGGGGCCAACGTCCTGACTTTC

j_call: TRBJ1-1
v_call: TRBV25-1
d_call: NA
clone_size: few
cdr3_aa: CASSEVGTEAFF
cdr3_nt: TGTGCCAGCAGTGAAGTGGGGACTGAAGCTTTCTTT

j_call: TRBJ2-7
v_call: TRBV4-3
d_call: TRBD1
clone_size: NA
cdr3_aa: CASSQARQGQSEQYF
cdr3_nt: TGCGCCAGCAGCCAAGCGAGACAGGGGCAATCCGAGCAGTACTTC

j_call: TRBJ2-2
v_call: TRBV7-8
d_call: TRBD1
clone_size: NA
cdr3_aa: CASSSRTGVSNTGELFF
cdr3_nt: TGTGCCAGCAGCTCTCGGACAGGCGTTTCTAACACCGGGGAGCTGTTTTTT

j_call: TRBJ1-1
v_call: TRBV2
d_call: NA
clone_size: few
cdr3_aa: CASQNRMNTEAFF
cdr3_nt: TGTGCCAGCCAGAACAGGATGAACACTGAAGCTTTCTTT

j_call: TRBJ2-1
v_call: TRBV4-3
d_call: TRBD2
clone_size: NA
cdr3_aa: CASSQELAVTYNEQFF
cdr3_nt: TGCGCCAGCAGCCAAGAACTAGCGGTTACCTACAATGAGCAGTTCTTC

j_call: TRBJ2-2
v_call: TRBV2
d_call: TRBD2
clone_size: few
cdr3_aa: CASREGLAGTGELFF
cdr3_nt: TGTGCCAGCAGGGAGGGACTAGCGGGCACCGGGGAGCTGTTTTTT

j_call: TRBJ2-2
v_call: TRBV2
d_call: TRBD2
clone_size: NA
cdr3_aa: CASSLTLGGRGTGELFF
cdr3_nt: TGTGCCAGCAGTCTGACCCTGGGCGGGAGGGGCACCGGGGAGCTGTTTTTT

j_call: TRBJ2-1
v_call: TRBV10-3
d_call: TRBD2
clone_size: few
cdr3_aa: CAISESRTSGPQGEQFF
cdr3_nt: TGTGCCATCAGTGAGTCCCGGACTAGCGGGCCCCAGGGTGAGCAGTTCTTC

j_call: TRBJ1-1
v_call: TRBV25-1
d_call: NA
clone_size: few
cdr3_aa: CASSERVNTEAFF
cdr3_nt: TGTGCCAGCAGTGAACGGGTGAACACTGAAGCTTTCTTT

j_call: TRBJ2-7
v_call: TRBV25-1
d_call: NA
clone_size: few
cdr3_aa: CASSEFQQYEQYF
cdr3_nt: TGTGCCAGCAGTGAATTCCAACAGTACGAGCAGTACTTC